This record looks at one T cell receptor beta chain sequence and its context. The antigen remains undetermined. The CDR3 runs to 16 residues. With V trimmed by 4 bases and J by 0 bases, 10 bases remained unmatched. Germline V CDR1 and CDR2: GTSNPN, SVGIG (reference sequence). These data come from a study of T cell responses to AZD1222 COVID-19 vaccine. General study findings and limits: Repertoires in all cases were sampled only once the peak T cell response had passed. Donors were mostly white British, more females; clonal diversity possibly underestimated. Seropositive status at baseline applied to only six AZD1222 recipients.

TCRdb's copy holds only in-frame clones and misses some; the assay was immunoSEQ multiplex PCR. The sample records 50,000 to 70,000 clones, 85% to 90% being singletons. The sequences come from peripheral blood, collected on day 0 of MenACWY control vaccination. The rearrangement links TRBV30 to TRBJ2-3; 7 nucleotides line up with TRBD2. The clonotype originates from an adult in good health. Here the CDR3 DNA reads TGTGCCTGGAACCCCGGGAGGCAGTATAGCACAGATACGCAGTATTTT. Its translation is CAWNPGRQYSTDTQYF.